The 5 T cell receptor beta chains reported below all come from one sample, sequenced in a study of regulatory T cells in long-lasting Graves disease. HTBI primers from iRepertoire and Arm-PCR of CDR3 regions yielded the TCR beta libraries. TCRdb fed the multiplex PCR reads into MiXCR, producing one record per CDR3 protein. This sample has 400,000 to 500,000 distinct CDR3 sequences, with approximately 16% found just once. The sample's time point: newly diagnosed GD, antithyroid drugs for less than 3 months. Isolated PBMC RNA provided the starting material for the TCR library. The sample was also reused in another study, on T cells in Graves' hyperthyroidism and ophthalmopathy.

This material consisted of peripheral blood mononuclear cells (PBMCs), taken at new diagnosis, from a patient treated with antithyroid drugs. These receptors were collected from a woman aged 25 to 45 with Graves disease.

This clonotype came up many times. The V gene is TRBV2, the J gene TRBJ1-1; D is unresolved. The CDR3 spans 10 residues. V lost 6 bases, J lost 7 bases, and 6 bases lay in between. The germline V gene encodes CDR1 SNHLY and CDR2 FYNNEI. CDR3 nucleotides: TGTGCCAGCAGCGGAAATGAAGCTTTCTTT. As protein: CASSGNEAFF.

This clonotype was counted at least ten times. The chain uses TRBV6-1 and TRBJ2-7, with 8 positions matching TRBD2. The CDR3 has 13 amino acids. After removal of 6 bases from V and 3 bases from J, the junction contained 4 bases not matched to a gene. Germline values: CDR1 MNHNS, CDR2 SASEGT. CDR3 in amino acids: CASRPGTSYEQYF. The CDR3 nucleotides are TGTGCCAGCAGACCCGGGACTAGCTACGAGCAGTACTTC.

Many counts were recorded for this clonotype. The chain is built from TRBV24-1 and TRBJ2-2; D not certain. The V gene lost 3 bases and the J gene lost 6 bases, with 4 bases spanning the gap. Germline CDR1 KGHDR, CDR2 SFDVKD. This CDR3 contains 12 residues. The CDR3 nucleotides read TGTGCCACCAGTGATGCCCCCGGGGAGCTGTTTTTT. This gives the protein CATSDAPGELFF.

This clonotype was seen ten or more times. This chain uses TRBV29-1 with TRBJ1-1, with 7 positions matching TRBD1. The CDR3 has 16 amino acids. Germline assignment: CDR1 SQVTM and CDR2 ANQGSEA. With 8 bases clipped from V and 1 base from J, the junction kept 16 bases outside the gene matches. The CDR3 is CSSHPPHRGRNTEAFF. The CDR3 DNA reads as TGCAGCTCTCACCCCCCCCACAGGGGAAGGAACACTGAAGCTTTCTTT. The whole variable domain, filled in from reference TRBV29-1 and TRBJ1-1, reads SAVISQKPSRDICQRGTSLTIQCQVDSQVTMMFWYRQQPGQSLTLIATANQGSEATYESGFVIDKFPISRPNLTFSTLTVSNMSPEDSSIYLCSSHPPHRGRNTEAFFGQGTRLTVV.

This rearrangement joins TRBV10-3 to TRBJ2-1; D is unclear. Germline CDR1 is ENHRY and CDR2 is SYGVKD. Between the trimmed V and J ends, which lost 3 bases and 3 bases, there was a span of 12 bases. This CDR3 has 15 residues. CDR3 loop: CAISEAGGVYNEQFF. In nucleotides, the CDR3 is TGTGCCATCAGTGAAGCTGGCGGAGTCTACAATGAGCAGTTCTTC.